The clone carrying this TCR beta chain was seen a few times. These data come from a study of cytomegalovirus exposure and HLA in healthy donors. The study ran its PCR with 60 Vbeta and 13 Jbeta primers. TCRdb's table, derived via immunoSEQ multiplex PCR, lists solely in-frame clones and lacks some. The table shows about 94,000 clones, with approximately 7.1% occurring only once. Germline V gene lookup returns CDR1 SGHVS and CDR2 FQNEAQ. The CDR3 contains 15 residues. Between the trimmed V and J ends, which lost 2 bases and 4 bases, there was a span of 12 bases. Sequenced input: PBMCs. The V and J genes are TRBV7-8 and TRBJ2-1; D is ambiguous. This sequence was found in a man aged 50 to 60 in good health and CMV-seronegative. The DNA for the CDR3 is TGTGCCAGCAGCTTATTAGACACCCTGTACAATGAGCAGTTCTTC. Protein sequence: CASSLLDTLYNEQFF.